The 20 T cell receptor beta chains presented below share a single source sample, sequenced in a study of T-cell memory formation after mild COVID-19 (dated by TCRdb to the early 2020s). Library preparation employed 5' RACE. TCRdb names Illumina NovaSeq 6000 as the instrument used. TCRdb took the public reads, trimmed them with fastp at Q25, ran MiXCR for clone calling and kept in-frame beta chains. One record per CDR3 amino acid sequence lists the most common genes and DNA. The sample table contains 140,000 or so distinct CDR3 sequences; only one count was recorded for 11% to 15% of them. The ten largest clones represent 28% of the sample. Specimen: PBMCs or a T cell subset sorted from them (not recorded which). The origin of the receptors is an adult woman who had mild COVID-19 (a few samples of this study predate the infection). The sample titles of this study are shuffled in the database, so cell type and time point are left out; the donor was told from shared clones.

This clonotype turned up a few times. J is TRBJ2-7 and V is TRBV2, with 8 bases matching TRBD1. The CDR3 has 15 amino acids. Losses at the gene ends were 1 base for V and 4 bases for J; bases not matched to a gene: 6. In germline, CDR1 is SNHLY, CDR2 FYNNEI. CDR3 protein: CASSEVQGVLYEQYF. CDR3 nucleotides: TGTGCCAGCAGTGAAGTACAGGGGGTATTGTACGAGCAGTACTTC.

The table lists this clonotype with a few counts. The gene calls are TRBV30 and TRBJ2-7; TRBD1 is a possible D gene (6 bases). CDR3 length equals 13 residues. The germline V gene encodes CDR1 GTSNPN and CDR2 SVGIG (reference sequence). Between the trimmed V and J ends, which lost 4 bases and 0 bases, there was a span of 10 bases. CDR3 sequence reads: CAWIARGSYEQYF. The CDR3 bases are TGTGCCTGGATTGCCAGGGGCTCCTACGAGCAGTACTTC. Combining the CDR3 with reference TRBV30 and TRBJ2-7 gives the whole variable domain SQTIHQWPATLVQPVGSPLSLECTVEGTSNPNLYWYRQAAGRGLQLLFYSVGIGQISSEVPQNLSASRPQDRQFILSSKKLLLSDSGFYLCAWIARGSYEQYFGPGTRLTVT.

There are many counts of this clonotype. The gene calls are TRBV27 and TRBJ2-5, with 8 bases that match TRBD1. CDR1 is MNHEY, CDR2 SMNVEV, per germline (reference sequence). This CDR3 contains 15 residues. With 4 bases clipped from V and 9 bases from J, the junction kept 13 bases outside the gene matches. The DNA for the CDR3 is TGTGCCAGCAGTTCCGCCCCGGACAGGGTGGGGGCCCAGTACTTC. Translated, it gives CASSSAPDRVGAQYF.

A few counts support this clonotype. The chain uses TRBV7-6 and TRBJ2-7; 9 positions agree with TRBD2. Germline V gives CDR1 SGHVS, CDR2 FNYEAQ. CDR3 length: 16 residues. The V segment lost 5 bases and the J segment 6 bases; nucleotides outside the gene matches: 14. CDR3 DNA: TGTGCCAGCAGCCCCACAGAGCGGGAGGTTTTCGCCGAGCAGTACTTC. Amino acids: CASSPTEREVFAEQYF.

This clonotype came up many times. The chain carries TRBV7-9 and TRBJ2-1; no definite D call. CDR1 and CDR2 (germline): SEHNR, FQNEAQ (reference sequence). The CDR3 totals 13 residues. V was pared by 1 base and J by 5 bases, with 6 bases between. The CDR3 region is CASSLETNNEQFF. The CDR3, as DNA: TGTGCCAGCAGCTTAGAGACCAACAATGAGCAGTTCTTC.

This clonotype was recorded a few times. The rearrangement uses TRBV7-2 and TRBJ2-3, with a possible D match to TRBD1 (5 bases). Looked up from germline, CDR1 is SGHTA and CDR2 is FQGNSA. V was trimmed by 4 bases and J by 6 bases, leaving 14 bases between them. The CDR3 runs 14 residues. The DNA for the CDR3 is TGTGCCAGCAGCTGGCGGCCAGGGTCGGATACGCAGTATTTT. It encodes CASSWRPGSDTQYF.

This clonotype was seen more than once but under ten times. The germline gene is not matched at one end of the junction; a read error may be the cause. This chain connects TRBV23-1 to TRBJ2-7; 10 bases align to TRBD1. TRBV23-1 is identified as an open reading frame with a role that is uncertain. This CDR3 spans 16 amino acids. CDR3 bases: TGCGCCAGCATTCAAGATCTGGGACAGGGGAACTACGAGCAGTACTTC. Its translation: CASIQDLGQGNYEQYF.

The CDR3 protein is CSARDLGGTEAFF. The CDR3 DNA is TGCAGTGCTAGAGATCTCGGGGGCACTGAAGCTTTCTTT. The chain carries TRBV20-1 and TRBJ1-1, with D possibly being TRBD1 (5 bases). V was pared by 0 bases and J by 4 bases, with 9 bases between. The CDR3 runs to 13 residues. The germline gives CDR1 DFQATT, CDR2 SNEGSKA (reference sequence).

This clonotype was observed many times. The chain employs TRBV10-3 and TRBJ2-6; perhaps TRBD1 as D (5 bases). The CDR3 has 15 amino acids. V shed 3 bases and J shed 2 bases, with 8 bases lying between them. Per the germline V gene, CDR1 is ENHRY and CDR2 is SYGVKD. Here the CDR3 DNA reads TGTGCCATCAGTGACAGGGCGGCTGGGGCCAACGTCCTGACTTTC. Translating gives CAISDRAAGANVLTF.

The rearrangement joins TRBV5-6 to TRBJ1-3, with TRBD1 as a possible D gene (6 bases). Germline CDR1 SGHDT, CDR2 YYEEEE. Trimming left V 0 bases short and J 3 bases short, with 7 bases between. This CDR3 is built from 14 residues. This chain's CDR3 is CASSLVDSGNTIYF. DNA for the CDR3: TGTGCCAGCAGCTTGGTGGACAGTGGAAACACCATATATTTT.

The table lists this clonotype with many counts. The chain uses TRBV20-1 and TRBJ1-1; D is unclear. The germline gives CDR1 DFQATT, CDR2 SNEGSKA (reference sequence). The CDR3 consists of 13 residues. Deletions cut 6 bases from V and 2 bases from J, with 13 bases between. CDR3 sequence reads: CSAGGGSNTEAFF. CDR3 DNA: TGCAGTGCCGGCGGCGGGTCCAACACTGAAGCTTTCTTT.

This clonotype was seen more than once but under ten times. The chain employs TRBV4-3 and TRBJ2-7, with 7 positions matching TRBD2. This CDR3 is 15 amino acids long. From germline, CDR1 is LGHNA and CDR2 YSLEER. The trim removed 3 bases at V and 5 bases at J, leaving 10 bases unmatched. The CDR3 DNA is TGCGCCAGCAGCCACCCTTTTGGGAGGGAACACGAGCAGTACTTC. This encodes CASSHPFGREHEQYF.

This chain connects TRBV29-1 to TRBJ2-1; D perhaps matches TRBD2 (6 bases). Germline CDR1 is SQVTM and CDR2 is ANQGSEA. The CDR3 runs 14 residues. The V gene lost 4 bases and the J gene lost 8 bases, with 18 bases spanning the gap. CDR3 protein: CSVVGRGKLDEQFF. DNA for the CDR3: TGCAGCGTTGTCGGGCGGGGAAAATTAGATGAGCAGTTCTTC.

The sample holds a few counts of this clonotype. This sequence joins TRBV7-9 and TRBJ2-5; D gene uncertain. Germline CDR1 reads SEHNR; CDR2 reads FQNEAQ (reference sequence). The CDR3 covers 14 residues. Trimming cost V 2 bases and J 5 bases, with 12 bases left between them. The CDR3 DNA reads as TGTGCCAGCAGCTTACCGGTGCTGGGGGAGACCCAGTACTTC. Amino acids: CASSLPVLGETQYF.

The count of this clonotype is one. The V and J genes are TRBV30 and TRBJ2-1; D is possibly TRBD2 (6 bases). Trimming stripped 0 bases from V and 0 bases from J, with 12 bases between. The CDR3 consists of 16 residues. Looked up from germline, CDR1 is GTSNPN and CDR2 is SVGIG (reference sequence). This chain's CDR3 is CAWSVWQEGSYNEQFF. Here the CDR3 DNA reads TGTGCCTGGAGTGTATGGCAGGAGGGCTCCTACAATGAGCAGTTCTTC.

V usage is TRBV7-9 and J usage is TRBJ2-3; 9 bases match TRBD2. This CDR3 has 17 amino acids. Germline V gene data show CDR1 as SEHNR and CDR2 as FQNEAQ (reference sequence). The ends lost 5 bases at V and 2 bases at J; junction bases unmatched: 11. In DNA, the CDR3 is TGTGCCAGCAGCCGAGCACCGGGACTAGCTTCCACAGATACGCAGTATTTT. Protein sequence: CASSRAPGLASTDTQYF.

The chain combines TRBV29-1 with TRBJ2-5; D is undetermined. V gave up 4 bases and J gave up 1 base, with 7 bases separating them. This CDR3 comprises 12 residues. Germline V gives CDR1 SQVTM, CDR2 ANQGSEA. CDR3 protein: CSVGGFQETQYF. The CDR3 DNA is TGCAGCGTTGGAGGATTCCAAGAGACCCAGTACTTC.

This clonotype showed up just a few times. In DNA form, the CDR3 reads TGTGCCAGCAGCGACAACTCGGGTAGCGGGGTCGGGTGGTACAATGAGCAGTTCTTC. This encodes CASSDNSGSGVGWYNEQFF. This chain connects TRBV7-2 to TRBJ2-1; 8 bases align to TRBD2. The CDR3 is 19 amino acids. Trimming cost V 5 bases and J 4 bases; bases outside gene matches: 19. Per germline, CDR1 SGHTA and CDR2 FQGNSA.

This clonotype was counted a few times. The chain combines TRBV5-4 with TRBJ2-1, with a tentative D call TRBD2 (6 bases). The CDR3 consists of 13 residues. Per the germline V gene, CDR1 is SGHNT and CDR2 is YYREEE (reference sequence). V lost 4 bases and J 9 bases, leaving 14 bases between the germline ends. CDR3 protein: CASSPVEGTEQFF. In nucleotides, the CDR3 is TGTGCCAGCAGCCCTGTGGAGGGAACTGAGCAGTTCTTC.

In its sample, this clonotype was seen a few times. This sequence joins TRBV10-3 and TRBJ2-7, with a possible D match to TRBD2 (6 bases). CDR1 is ENHRY, CDR2 SYGVKD, per germline. Between the trimmed V and J ends, which lost 4 bases and 1 base, there was a span of 17 bases. The length of the CDR3 is 16 residues. CDR3 bases: TGTGCCATCAGTGCCCGCCCGCGGGGAAGTTCCTACGAGCAGTACTTC. It codes for CAISARPRGSSYEQYF.